This T cell receptor (beta chain) was captured by sequencing in a study of hypomethylating agent response in myelodysplastic syndrome. Study at large: Either azacitidine (most of the 11) or decitabine (3 of 11) was given. General study findings and limits: The MDS versus healthy comparison may be affected by non-age-matched controls.

About this clone itself: Its antigen remains unknown.

Method: immunoSEQ multiplex PCR; TCRdb's copy keeps in-frame clones and lacks some. The data contain approximately 10,000 clones, about 83% of them seen just once; the ten biggest clones take up around 4.1%. The CDR3 is 15 residues long. Trimming cost V 2 bases and J 2 bases, with 11 bases left between them. Germline CDR1 is KGHSH and CDR2 is LQKENI. The V call is TRBV18, the J call TRBJ2-3; D remains unclear. Sequencing used bone marrow, obtained before or after starting hypomethylating agent treatment for myelodysplastic syndrome (not recorded which). The TCR originated in a human donor with myelodysplastic syndrome. CDR3 DNA: TGTGCCAGCTCACCATCGCAATTACCCACAGATACGCAGTATTTT. Protein product: CASSPSQLPTDTQYF.